Reported below is one TCR beta chain. Its antigen is not known. The sample originates from a study of Graves' ophthalmopathy and Graves' hyperthyroidism. Study results and limitations: Thyroid clonotypes that were expanded above 0.001 frequency mostly also appeared in blood. The model predicted progression of ophthalmopathy with a sensitivity of roughly 71%, and its specificity was about 73%. A model built from 13 signatures distinguished ophthalmopathy from stable hyperthyroidism with about 86% sensitivity and 81.08% specificity.

Patients were left out if they had other autoimmune diseases, uncontrolled infections, pregnancy or lactation. The V gene end was trimmed by 4 bases and the J gene end by 6 bases; junction bases not matched to a gene: 7. This CDR3 spans 14 amino acids. Germline assignment: CDR1 SQVTM and CDR2 ANQGSEA. Amplification from RNA transcripts yielded the TCR beta CDR3 regions. Amplification began with first-round RT-PCR using HTBI primers, then second-round multiplex PCR was performed. Using its own MiXCR run on the multiplex PCR reads, TCRdb lists one record per CDR3 protein. The repertoire holds over a million distinct CDR3 sequences, with about 36% as singletons.

V usage is TRBV29-1 and J usage is TRBJ2-5; 11 nucleotides line up with TRBD2. The sequencing sample was made of peripheral blood or thyroid tissue (not recorded which). The source is an adult man with Graves' hyperthyroidism. The CDR3 is CSVVSSGGSQTQYF. The CDR3 coding sequence is TGCAGCGTTGTGTCTAGCGGGGGGTCCCAGACCCAGTACTTC.